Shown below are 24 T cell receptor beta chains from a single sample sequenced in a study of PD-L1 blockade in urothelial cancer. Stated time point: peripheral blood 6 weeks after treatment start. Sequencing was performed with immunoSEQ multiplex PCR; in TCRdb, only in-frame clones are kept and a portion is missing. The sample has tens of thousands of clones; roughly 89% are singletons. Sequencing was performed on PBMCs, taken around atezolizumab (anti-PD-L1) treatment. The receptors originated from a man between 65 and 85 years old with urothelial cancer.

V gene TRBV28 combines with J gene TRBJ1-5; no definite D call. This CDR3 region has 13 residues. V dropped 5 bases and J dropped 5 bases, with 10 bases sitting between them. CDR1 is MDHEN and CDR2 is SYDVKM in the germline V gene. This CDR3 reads CASSPGGDQPQHF. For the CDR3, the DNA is TGTGCCAGCAGTCCGGGCGGGGATCAGCCCCAGCATTTT.

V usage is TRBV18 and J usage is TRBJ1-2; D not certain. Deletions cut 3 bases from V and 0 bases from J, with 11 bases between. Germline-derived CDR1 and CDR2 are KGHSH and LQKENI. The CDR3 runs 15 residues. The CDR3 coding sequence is TGTGCCAGCTCACCGACGGGTTCGCCTAACTATGGCTACACCTTC. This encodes CASSPTGSPNYGYTF.

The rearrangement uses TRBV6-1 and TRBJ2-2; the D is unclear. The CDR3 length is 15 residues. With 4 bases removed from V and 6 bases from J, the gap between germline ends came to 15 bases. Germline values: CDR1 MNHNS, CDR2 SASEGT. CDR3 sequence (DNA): TGTGCCAGCAGTGCCGTGAGGTCTCCCCCCGGGGAGCTGTTTTTT. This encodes CASSAVRSPPGELFF.

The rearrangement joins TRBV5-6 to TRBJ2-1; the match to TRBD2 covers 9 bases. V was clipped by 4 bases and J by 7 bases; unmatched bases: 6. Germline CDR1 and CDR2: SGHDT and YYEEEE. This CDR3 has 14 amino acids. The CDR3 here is CASSRTSVANEQFF. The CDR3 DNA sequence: TGTGCCAGCAGCCGGACTAGCGTAGCTAATGAGCAGTTCTTC.

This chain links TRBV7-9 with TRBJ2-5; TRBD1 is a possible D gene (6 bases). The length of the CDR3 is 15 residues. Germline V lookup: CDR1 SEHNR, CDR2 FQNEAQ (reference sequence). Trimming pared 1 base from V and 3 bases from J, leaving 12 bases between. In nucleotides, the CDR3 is TGTGCCAGCAGCTTAGGGCAGGGGAAAGAAGAGACCCAGTACTTC. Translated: CASSLGQGKEETQYF.

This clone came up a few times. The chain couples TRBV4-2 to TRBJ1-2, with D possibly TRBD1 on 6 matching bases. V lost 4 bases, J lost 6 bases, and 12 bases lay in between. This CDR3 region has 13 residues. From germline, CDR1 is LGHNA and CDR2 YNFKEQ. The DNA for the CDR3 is TGTGCCAGCAGCCCCGGGACACTTGATGGCTACACCTTC. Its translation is CASSPGTLDGYTF.

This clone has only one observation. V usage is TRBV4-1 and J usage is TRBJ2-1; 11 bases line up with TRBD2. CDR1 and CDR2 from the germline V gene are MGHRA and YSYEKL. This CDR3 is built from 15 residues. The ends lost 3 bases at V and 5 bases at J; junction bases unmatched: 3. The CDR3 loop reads CASSQAGLADNEQFF. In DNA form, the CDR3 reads TGCGCCAGCAGCCAGGCGGGACTAGCGGACAATGAGCAGTTCTTC.

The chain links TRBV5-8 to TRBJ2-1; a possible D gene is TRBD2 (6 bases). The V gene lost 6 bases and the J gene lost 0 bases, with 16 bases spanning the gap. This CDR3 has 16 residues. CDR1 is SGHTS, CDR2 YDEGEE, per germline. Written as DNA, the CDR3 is TGTGCCAGCAACGGAAGGGAGGCGCTCTCCTACAATGAGCAGTTCTTC. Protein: CASNGREALSYNEQFF. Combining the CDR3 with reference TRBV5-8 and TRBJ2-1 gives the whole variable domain EAGVTQSPTHLIKTRGQQATLRCSPISGHTSVYWYQQALGLGLQFLLWYDEGEERNRGNFPPRFSGRQFPNYSSELNVNALELEDSALYLCASNGREALSYNEQFFGPGTRLTVL.

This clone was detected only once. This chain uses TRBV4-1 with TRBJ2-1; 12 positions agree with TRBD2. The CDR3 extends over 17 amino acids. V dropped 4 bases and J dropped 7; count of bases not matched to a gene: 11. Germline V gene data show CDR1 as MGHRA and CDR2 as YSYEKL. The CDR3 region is CASSPATSGRGGNEQFF. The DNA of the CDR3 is TGCGCCAGCAGCCCGGCGACTAGCGGGAGAGGGGGGAATGAGCAGTTCTTC.

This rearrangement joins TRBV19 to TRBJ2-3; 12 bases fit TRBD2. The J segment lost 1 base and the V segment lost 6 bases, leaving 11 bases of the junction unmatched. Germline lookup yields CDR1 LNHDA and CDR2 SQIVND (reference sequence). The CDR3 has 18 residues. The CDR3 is CASSGGGRLAGGTDTQYF. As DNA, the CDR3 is TGTGCCAGTAGCGGTGGGGGTAGACTAGCGGGGGGCACAGATACGCAGTATTTT.

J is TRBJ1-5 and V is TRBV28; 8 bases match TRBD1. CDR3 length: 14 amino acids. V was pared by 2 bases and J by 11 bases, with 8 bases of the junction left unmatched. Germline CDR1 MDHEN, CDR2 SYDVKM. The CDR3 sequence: CASSLGGRGQSQHF. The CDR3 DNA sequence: TGTGCCAGCAGTTTAGGGGGCAGGGGGCAATCCCAGCATTTT. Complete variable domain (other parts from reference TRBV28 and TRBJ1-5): DVKVTQSSRYLVKRTGEKVFLECVQDMDHENMFWYRQDPGLGLRLIYFSYDVKMKEKGDIPEGYSVSREKKERFSLILESASTNQTSMYLCASSLGGRGQSQHFGDGTRLSIL.

For the CDR3, the DNA is TGCGCCAGCAGCCATGGACTAGCGGGAGATATTTACGAGCAGTACTTC. It translates to CASSHGLAGDIYEQYF. The chain carries TRBV5-1 and TRBJ2-7, with 13 bases identical to TRBD2. With V trimmed by 4 bases and J by 4 bases, 8 bases remained unmatched. The CDR3 contains 16 residues. The germline gives CDR1 SGHRS, CDR2 YFSETQ. The full variable domain, its missing parts supplied by reference TRBV5-1 and TRBJ2-7, is KAGVTQTPRYLIKTRGQQVTLSCSPISGHRSVSWYQQTPGQGLQFLFEYFSETQRNKGNFPGRFSGRQFSNSRSEMNVSTLELGDSALYLCASSHGLAGDIYEQYFGPGTRLTVT.

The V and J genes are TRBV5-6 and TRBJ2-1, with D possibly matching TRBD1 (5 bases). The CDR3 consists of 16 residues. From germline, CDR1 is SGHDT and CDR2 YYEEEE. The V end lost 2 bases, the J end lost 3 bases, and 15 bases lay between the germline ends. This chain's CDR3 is CASSFTGFTYYNEQFF. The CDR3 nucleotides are TGTGCCAGCAGCTTCACAGGATTTACTTACTACAATGAGCAGTTCTTC.

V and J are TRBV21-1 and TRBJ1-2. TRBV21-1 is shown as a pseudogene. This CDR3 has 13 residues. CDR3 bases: TGTGCCAGCAGCAAAGGTCTTAACTATGGCTACACCTTC. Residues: CASSKGLNYGYTF.

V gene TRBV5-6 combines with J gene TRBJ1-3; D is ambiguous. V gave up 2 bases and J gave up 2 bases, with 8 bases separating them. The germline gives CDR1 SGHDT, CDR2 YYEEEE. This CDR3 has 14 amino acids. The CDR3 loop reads CASSLALTGNTIYF. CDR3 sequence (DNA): TGTGCCAGCAGCTTAGCGCTTACTGGAAACACCATATATTTT. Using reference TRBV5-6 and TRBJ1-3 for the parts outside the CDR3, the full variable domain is DAGVTQSPTHLIKTRGQQVTLRCSPKSGHDTVSWYQQALGQGPQFIFQYYEEEERQRGNFPDRFSGHQFPNYSSELNVNALLLGDSALYLCASSLALTGNTIYFGEGSWLTVV.

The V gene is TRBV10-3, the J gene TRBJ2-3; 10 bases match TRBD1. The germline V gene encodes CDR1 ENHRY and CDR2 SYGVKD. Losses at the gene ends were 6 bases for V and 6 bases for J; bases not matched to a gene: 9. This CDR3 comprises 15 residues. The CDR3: CAISPGQGPGDTQYF. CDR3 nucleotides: TGTGCCATCAGCCCGGGACAGGGGCCCGGGGATACGCAGTATTTT.

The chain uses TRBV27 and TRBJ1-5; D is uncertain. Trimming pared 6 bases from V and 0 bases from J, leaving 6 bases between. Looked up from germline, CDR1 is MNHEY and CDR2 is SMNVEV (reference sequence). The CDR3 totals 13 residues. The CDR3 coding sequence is TGTGCCAGCAGCACGGTTAGCAATCAGCCCCAGCATTTT. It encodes CASSTVSNQPQHF.

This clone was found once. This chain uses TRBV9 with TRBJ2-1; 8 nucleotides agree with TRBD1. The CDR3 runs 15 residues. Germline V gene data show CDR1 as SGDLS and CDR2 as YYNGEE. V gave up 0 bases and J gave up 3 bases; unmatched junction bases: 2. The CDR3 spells CASSVGQGIYNEQFF. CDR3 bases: TGTGCCAGCAGCGTAGGACAGGGGATCTACAATGAGCAGTTCTTC.

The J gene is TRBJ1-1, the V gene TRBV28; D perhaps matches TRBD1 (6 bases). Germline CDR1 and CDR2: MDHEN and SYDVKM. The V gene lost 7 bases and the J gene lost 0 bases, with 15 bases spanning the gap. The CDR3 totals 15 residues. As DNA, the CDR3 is TGTGCCAGCACCAGACTAGGGGGGGTGAACACTGAAGCTTTCTTT. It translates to CASTRLGGVNTEAFF.

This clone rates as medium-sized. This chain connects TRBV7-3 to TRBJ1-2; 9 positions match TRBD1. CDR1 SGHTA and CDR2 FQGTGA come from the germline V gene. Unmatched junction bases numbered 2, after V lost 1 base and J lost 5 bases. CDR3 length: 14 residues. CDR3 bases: TGTGCCAGCAGCTTAATCGGGACAGGGTATGGCTACACCTTC. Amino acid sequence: CASSLIGTGYGYTF.

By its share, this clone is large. DNA for the CDR3: TGTGCCAGTAGTATAACTAGCGGGTCTGCCGATGAGCAGTTCTTC. Its protein product is CASSITSGSADEQFF. V and J are TRBV19 and TRBJ2-1; TRBD2 agrees at 9 bases. This CDR3 region has 15 residues. V dropped 2 bases and J dropped 8; count of bases not matched to a gene: 7. Germline V gene lookup returns CDR1 LNHDA and CDR2 SQIVND (reference sequence).

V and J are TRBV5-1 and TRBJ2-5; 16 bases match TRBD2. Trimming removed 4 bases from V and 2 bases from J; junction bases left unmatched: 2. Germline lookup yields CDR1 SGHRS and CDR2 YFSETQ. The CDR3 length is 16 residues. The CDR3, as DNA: TGCGCCAGCAGCCCGGGACTAGCGGGAGGGCAAGAGACCCAGTACTTC. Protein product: CASSPGLAGGQETQYF.

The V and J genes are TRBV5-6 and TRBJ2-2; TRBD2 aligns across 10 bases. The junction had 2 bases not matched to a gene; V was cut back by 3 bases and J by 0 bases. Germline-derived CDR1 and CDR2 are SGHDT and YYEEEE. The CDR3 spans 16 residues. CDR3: CASSSLAGSNTGELFF. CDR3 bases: TGTGCCAGCAGCTCACTAGCGGGATCGAACACCGGGGAGCTGTTTTTT.

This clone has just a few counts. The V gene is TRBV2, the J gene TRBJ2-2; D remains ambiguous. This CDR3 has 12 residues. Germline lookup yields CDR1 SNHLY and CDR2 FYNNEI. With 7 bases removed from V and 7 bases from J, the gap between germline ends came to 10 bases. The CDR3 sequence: CASTTLSGELFF. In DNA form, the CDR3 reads TGTGCCAGCACTACTCTTAGCGGGGAGCTGTTTTTT. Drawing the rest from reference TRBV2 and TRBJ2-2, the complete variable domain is EPEVTQTPSHQVTQMGQEVILRCVPISNHLYFYWYRQILGQKVEFLVSFYNNEISEKSEIFDDQFSVERPDGSNFTLKIRSTKLEDSAMYFCASTTLSGELFFGEGSRLTVL.